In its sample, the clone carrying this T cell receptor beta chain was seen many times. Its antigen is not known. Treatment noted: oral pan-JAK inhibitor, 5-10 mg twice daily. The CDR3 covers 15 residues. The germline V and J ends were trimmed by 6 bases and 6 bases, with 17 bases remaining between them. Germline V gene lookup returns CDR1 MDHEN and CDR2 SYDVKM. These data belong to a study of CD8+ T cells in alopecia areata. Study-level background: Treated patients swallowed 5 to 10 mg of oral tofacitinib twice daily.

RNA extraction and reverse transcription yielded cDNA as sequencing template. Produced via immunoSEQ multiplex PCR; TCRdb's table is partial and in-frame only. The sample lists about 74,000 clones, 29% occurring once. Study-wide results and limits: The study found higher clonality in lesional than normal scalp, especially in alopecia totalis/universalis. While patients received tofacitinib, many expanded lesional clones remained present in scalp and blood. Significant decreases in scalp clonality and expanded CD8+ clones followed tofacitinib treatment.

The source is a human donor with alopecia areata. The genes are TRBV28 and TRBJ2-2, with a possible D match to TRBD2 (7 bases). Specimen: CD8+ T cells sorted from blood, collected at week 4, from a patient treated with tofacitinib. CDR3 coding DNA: TGTGCCAGCAGCCCAACCGGGGGGCGGGCCGGGGAGCTGTTTTTT. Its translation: CASSPTGGRAGELFF.